The 22 T cell receptor beta chains given below trace back to one sample, sequenced in a study of T cells in Graves' hyperthyroidism and ophthalmopathy (dated by TCRdb to about 2019). Library preparation used multiplex PCR. Sequencing relied on an Illumina HiSeq 2000. Amplification of TCR beta CDR3 regions was carried out from RNA transcripts. For the first round of RT-PCR on the TCR CDR3, the HTBI primer set was used together with the Qiagen OneStep RT-PCR kit. The public sequencing data were trimmed at Q25 with fastp and processed into clonotypes with MiXCR by TCRdb, which kept only in-frame beta chains. Each record represents a unique CDR3 protein, reported with the most common genes and DNA among its rows. This sample lists a few hundred thousand distinct CDR3 sequences; more than 15% were detected once. The leading ten clones occupy 2.5% to 4% of the sample. The sequencing input was blood. The receptors here all came from a woman aged 40 to 50 with Graves' ophthalmopathy.

The chain couples TRBV29-1 to TRBJ1-2; D is undetermined. Germline loops: CDR1 SQVTM, CDR2 ANQGSEA. V was trimmed by 4 bases and J by 2 bases, leaving 11 bases between them. The CDR3 is made up of 13 amino acids. DNA of the CDR3: TGCAGCGTTGTCTGGGCAGCAAACTATGGCTACACCTTC. Encoded protein: CSVVWAANYGYTF.

This clonotype was observed many times. The V and J genes are TRBV2 and TRBJ1-2, with 7 bases lining up with TRBD1. Per germline, CDR1 SNHLY and CDR2 FYNNEI. Losses at the gene ends were 7 bases for V and 5 bases for J; bases not matched to a gene: 7. The CDR3 sequence is 13 residues long. The CDR3 coding sequence is TGTGCCAGCATCCTGGACAGGCTGTATGGCTACACCTTC. Its translation is CASILDRLYGYTF.

This clonotype occurred a few times. The V gene is TRBV7-9, the J gene TRBJ1-1, with 12 bases lining up with TRBD1. This CDR3 is built from 16 residues. Germline CDR1 reads SEHNR; CDR2 reads FQNEAQ (reference sequence). The V segment lost 2 bases and the J segment 4 bases; nucleotides outside the gene matches: 5. Here the CDR3 reads CASSLMGQGASTEAFF. In DNA, the CDR3 is TGTGCCAGCAGCTTAATGGGACAGGGGGCTTCCACTGAAGCTTTCTTT.

This clonotype was seen more than once but under ten times. V and J are TRBV27 and TRBJ2-7; 9 bases fit TRBD1. The CDR3 is 15 amino acids. The J segment lost 2 bases and the V segment lost 6 bases, leaving 8 bases of the junction unmatched. Looked up from germline, CDR1 is MNHEY and CDR2 is SMNVEV (reference sequence). CDR3 sequence reads: CASRGTGNRPYEQYF. CDR3 in DNA: TGTGCCAGCAGGGGGACAGGGAACCGTCCCTACGAGCAGTACTTC.

The V and J genes are TRBV19 and TRBJ2-1, with 13 bases fitting TRBD2. Trimming removed 5 bases from V and 5 bases from J; junction bases left unmatched: 6. The CDR3 is 16 amino acids. Germline CDR1 is LNHDA and CDR2 is SQIVND (reference sequence). The CDR3 reads CASSETSGRPNNEQFF. The CDR3 nucleotides are TGTGCCAGTAGTGAGACTAGCGGGAGGCCAAACAATGAGCAGTTCTTC.

This clonotype occurred many times. The chain recombines TRBV18 with TRBJ1-1; D call uncertain. The CDR3 length is 13 residues. V lost 5 bases and J 7 bases, leaving 14 bases between the germline ends. Per germline, CDR1 KGHSH and CDR2 LQKENI. CDR3 amino acids: CASSSSYGSEAFF. CDR3 coding DNA: TGTGCCAGCTCATCGAGTTATGGAAGTGAAGCTTTCTTT.

The chain recombines TRBV7-2 with TRBJ1-2, with D perhaps matching TRBD1 (5 bases). Germline CDR1 SGHTA, CDR2 FQGNSA. V lost 6 bases, J lost 0 bases, and 20 bases lay in between. CDR3 length equals 17 residues. In nucleotides, the CDR3 is TGTGCCAGCAGTATAGGAGGGGCCGGGAGGGCTAACTATGGCTACACCTTC. Translation: CASSIGGAGRANYGYTF.

Ten or more counts support this clonotype. This chain links TRBV2 with TRBJ1-2; D is possibly TRBD1 (5 bases). Germline-derived CDR1 and CDR2 are SNHLY and FYNNEI. CDR3 size: 15 residues. Between the trimmed V and J ends, which lost 5 bases and 2 bases, there was a span of 15 bases. CDR3: CASSRQGEGNYGYTF. The DNA of the CDR3 is TGTGCCAGCAGTCGCCAGGGTGAAGGGAACTATGGCTACACCTTC.

This clonotype has at least ten counts. The V and J genes are TRBV2 and TRBJ2-2, with 10 positions matching TRBD1. The length of the CDR3 is 15 residues. In germline, CDR1 is SNHLY, CDR2 FYNNEI. Trimming removed 7 bases from V and 4 bases from J; junction bases left unmatched: 6. Written as DNA, the CDR3 is TGTGCCAGCAACGACAGGGGGCTCGGCACCGGGGAGCTGTTTTTT. Translating gives CASNDRGLGTGELFF.

This rearrangement joins TRBV30 to TRBJ2-3, with 8 bases lining up with TRBD2. After removal of 6 bases from V and 5 bases from J, the junction contained 10 bases not matched to a gene. There are 14 residues in the CDR3. The V gene's germline CDR1 is GTSNPN and CDR2 SVGIG (reference sequence). CDR3 in amino acids: CACGGAGERDTQYF. The CDR3 bases are TGTGCCTGCGGGGGGGCCGGAGAAAGAGATACGCAGTATTTT. Looking up the rest from reference TRBV30 and TRBJ2-3 gives the full variable domain: SQTIHQWPATLVQPVGSPLSLECTVEGTSNPNLYWYRQAAGRGLQLLFYSVGIGQISSEVPQNLSASRPQDRQFILSSKKLLLSDSGFYLCACGGAGERDTQYFGPGTRLTVL.

This sequence joins TRBV11-2 and TRBJ1-6; no clear D. The CDR3 is 14 residues long. Trimming shortened V by 2 bases and J by 6 bases, and 8 bases separated the two germline ends. In germline, CDR1 is SGHAT, CDR2 FQNNGV. Written as DNA, the CDR3 is TGTGCCAGCAGCTTAAGAGTAACTAATTCACCCCTCCACTTT. This gives the protein CASSLRVTNSPLHF. Full variable domain (remainder filled in from reference TRBV11-2 and TRBJ1-6): EAGVAQSPRYKIIEKRQSVAFWCNPISGHATLYWYQQILGQGPKLLIQFQNNGVVDDSQLPKDRFSAERLKGVDSTLKIQPAKLEDSAVYLCASSLRVTNSPLHFGNGTRLTVT.

This clonotype was seen many times. CDR3 DNA: TGTGCCAGCGATTTGAGCAGTGGGGCAGATACGCAGTATTTT. As protein: CASDLSSGADTQYF. The V call is TRBV2, the J call TRBJ2-3, with unresolved D. The germline gives CDR1 SNHLY, CDR2 FYNNEI. The ends were cut back, 8 bases at V and 4 bases at J, with 16 bases in the middle. The CDR3 runs 14 residues.

At least ten counts were recorded for this clonotype. The chain employs TRBV10-2 and TRBJ2-7; the D is unclear. The CDR3 is made up of 13 amino acids. The V and J ends lost 2 bases and 4 bases respectively, with 9 bases between them. The germline V gene encodes CDR1 WSHSY and CDR2 SAAADI. For the CDR3, the DNA is TGCGCCAGCAGTGAGGGGGTAGTATACGAGCAGTACTTC. Its translation: CASSEGVVYEQYF.

Concerning this clonotype itself: A read error is possible here, since a much larger clone lies one base away. CDR3 DNA sequence: TGTGCCAGCACCGGGACTAGCCACACAGATACGCAGTATTTT. Translated, it gives CASTGTSHTDTQYF. The chain uses TRBV2 and TRBJ2-3; 9 nucleotides line up with TRBD2. V lost 7 bases, J lost 2 bases, and 4 bases stayed unmatched. Germline CDR1 and CDR2: SNHLY and FYNNEI. There are 14 residues in the CDR3.

This clonotype occurred many times. The chain joins TRBV20-1 to TRBJ2-5; D not certain. The CDR3 spans 13 residues. The germline V gene has CDR1 DFQATT and CDR2 SNEGSKA (reference sequence). V was trimmed by 0 bases and J by 3 bases, leaving 8 bases between them. Here the CDR3 reads CSARDVAKETQYF. CDR3 DNA sequence: TGCAGTGCTAGAGATGTGGCTAAAGAGACCCAGTACTTC.

This clonotype has at least ten counts. The V call is TRBV28, the J call TRBJ2-1, with 8 bases lining up with TRBD2. V lost 6 bases and J lost 6; bases outside the gene matches: 10. Germline CDR1 MDHEN, CDR2 SYDVKM. The CDR3 is 15 residues long. In DNA form, the CDR3 reads TGTGCCAGCAGCAACGGGGGGACTAGTGTCAATGAGCAGTTCTTC. Its protein is CASSNGGTSVNEQFF.

In regard to this clonotype: This may be a read error, as it is one base from a much larger clone. No conserved phenylalanine or tryptophan ends this CDR3, so it is likely a read error. The chain couples TRBV6-1 to TRBJ1-1; D remains unclear. This CDR3 has 14 amino acids. V was shortened by 2 bases and J by 0 bases, with 7 bases between the two germline ends. Germline V lookup: CDR1 MNHNS, CDR2 SASEGT. CDR3 coding DNA: TGTGCCAGCAGTGAACAGATCCTGAACACTGAAGCTTTCCTT. Translated, it gives CASSEQILNTEAFL.

This clonotype turned up a few times. This sequence joins TRBV30 and TRBJ2-3; 8 bases match TRBD2. Trimming took 0 bases from V and 0 from J; bases not matched to a gene: 11. Per germline, CDR1 GTSNPN and CDR2 SVGIG (reference sequence). CDR3 length: 18 amino acids. Written as DNA, the CDR3 is TGTGCCTGGAGTGTAAACTGGGCGGGAGGCCAAAGCACAGATACGCAGTATTTT. Encoded protein: CAWSVNWAGGQSTDTQYF.

This clonotype was seen repeatedly, ten times or more. This chain joins TRBV7-2 and TRBJ2-2; D may be TRBD1 or TRBD2 (6 bases each). The CDR3 totals 15 residues. V shed 7 bases and J shed 1 base, with 13 bases lying between them. Germline V gene lookup returns CDR1 SGHTA and CDR2 FQGNSA. In DNA, the CDR3 is TGTGCCAGCAAGGGGGGAGGACTGAACACCGGGGAGCTGTTTTTT. Translating it yields CASKGGGLNTGELFF.

This clonotype was counted between two and nine times. The gene calls are TRBV10-1 and TRBJ2-1; D is perhaps TRBD1 or TRBD2 (5 bases each). CDR3 size: 14 residues. Deletions cut 8 bases from V and 1 base from J, with 12 bases between. CDR1 is WNHNN, CDR2 SYGVQD, per germline (reference sequence). The chain's CDR3 is CASGSGRSYNEQFF. CDR3 bases: TGCGCCAGCGGATCGGGACGATCCTACAATGAGCAGTTCTTC.

This clonotype was observed at least ten times. V usage is TRBV6-1 and J usage is TRBJ2-7; D unresolved. This CDR3 spans 11 amino acids. V lost 6 bases, J lost 8 bases, and 11 bases lay in between. Germline CDR1 is MNHNS and CDR2 is SASEGT. This CDR3 is CASRDGLQQYF. The DNA of the CDR3 is TGTGCCAGCAGGGACGGTTTACAGCAGTACTTC.

The table lists this clonotype with many counts. The chain couples TRBV6-1 to TRBJ1-2, with 9 bases fitting TRBD1. CDR3 size: 19 residues. After removal of 5 bases from V and 4 bases from J, the junction contained 20 bases not matched to a gene. Germline CDR1 and CDR2: MNHNS and SASEGT. The CDR3 loop is CASSSLRETGGFGGYGYTF. The CDR3 DNA follows: TGTGCCAGCAGTTCACTACGGGAAACAGGGGGCTTTGGCGGCTATGGCTACACCTTC.